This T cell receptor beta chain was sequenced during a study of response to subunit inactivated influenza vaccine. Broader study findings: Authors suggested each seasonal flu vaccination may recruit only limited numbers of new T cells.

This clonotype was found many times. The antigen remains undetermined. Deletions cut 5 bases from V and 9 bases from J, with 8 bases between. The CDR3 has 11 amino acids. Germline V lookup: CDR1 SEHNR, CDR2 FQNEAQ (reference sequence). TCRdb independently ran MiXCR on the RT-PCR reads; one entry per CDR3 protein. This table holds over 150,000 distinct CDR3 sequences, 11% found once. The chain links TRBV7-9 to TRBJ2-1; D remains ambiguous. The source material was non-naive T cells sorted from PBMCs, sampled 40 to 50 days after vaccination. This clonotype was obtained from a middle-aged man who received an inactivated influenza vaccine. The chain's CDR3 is CASSLRGEQFF. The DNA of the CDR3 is TGTGCCAGCAGCCTAAGAGGTGAGCAGTTCTTC.